This T cell receptor beta chain was identified in a study of CD8 T cells in ankylosing spondylitis. As for this clonotype: Its specificity is not known.

Library preparation for TCR beta used quantitative 5'-RACE with molecular barcodes. TCRdb reanalysed the 5' RACE reads using MiXCR and keeps one entry per CDR3 protein. The top ten hold roughly 59% of the sample, which has around 90,000 distinct CDR3 sequences, around 30% seen once. Germline loops: CDR1 MNHNS, CDR2 SASEGT. V was clipped by 8 bases and J by 7 bases; unmatched bases: 9. This CDR3 is 14 amino acids long. General observations from the study: As reported, disease-linked clones showed significant enrichment in matched ankylosing spondylitis synovial fluid. A number of the motif variants had already been described in reactive arthritis synovial fluid and blood.

Material for sequencing was blood, either unsorted or a sorted T cell fraction (not recorded which). The clonotype comes from a male donor with ankylosing spondylitis or in good health (not recorded which). This chain links TRBV6-1 with TRBJ2-1, with TRBD1 matching over 9 bases. The CDR3 here is CASARDRVTNEQFF. CDR3 in DNA: TGTGCCAGCGCTCGGGACAGGGTGACTAATGAGCAGTTCTTC.